Each of the 27 T cell receptor beta chains below was sequenced from the same sample in a study of identical twins. TCRdb ran MiXCR on the 5' RACE reads and lists one entry per CDR3 protein. The sample consists of hundreds of thousands of distinct CDR3 sequences, about 8.1% of them appearing once. This sample also belongs to another study, concerning yellow fever vaccine responses in identical twins.

Sequences were obtained from memory (CD45RO+) T cells sorted from blood. These receptors were collected from a woman aged 18-29 years in good health.

This clonotype has ten or more counts. V gene TRBV7-2 combines with J gene TRBJ2-5, with unresolved D. This CDR3 has 13 amino acids. The germline V gene encodes CDR1 SGHTA and CDR2 FQGNSA. V was trimmed by 1 base and J by 1 base, leaving 4 bases between them. CDR3 sequence: CASSLGTQETQYF. Here the CDR3 DNA reads TGTGCCAGCAGCTTAGGCACCCAAGAGACCCAGTACTTC. Complete variable domain (other parts from reference TRBV7-2 and TRBJ2-5): GAGVSQSPSNKVTEKGKDVELRCDPISGHTALYWYRQSLGQGLEFLIYFQGNSAPDKSGLPSDRFSAERTGGSVSTLTIQRTQQEDSAVYLCASSLGTQETQYFGPGTRLLVL.

This sequence joins TRBV6-1 and TRBJ2-2; 11 nucleotides line up with TRBD2. J was trimmed by 6 bases and V by 8 bases; bases with no gene match: 20. Germline V gene lookup returns CDR1 MNHNS and CDR2 SASEGT. The CDR3 is 19 residues long. The CDR3 protein is CASARNNIAGGPSPGELFF. CDR3 in DNA: TGTGCCAGCGCCCGCAACAACATAGCGGGAGGGCCTTCTCCCGGGGAGCTGTTTTTT.

This clonotype was found many times. The rearrangement links TRBV5-1 to TRBJ2-7; D not certain. The germline V and J ends were trimmed by 4 bases and 2 bases, with 13 bases remaining between them. Germline CDR1 reads SGHRS; CDR2 reads YFSETQ. The CDR3 has 14 residues. The CDR3 sequence: CASSQSTATYEQYF. In nucleotides, the CDR3 is TGCGCCAGCAGCCAGAGTACTGCAACCTACGAGCAGTACTTC. The whole variable domain, remainder taken from reference TRBV5-1 and TRBJ2-7, is KAGVTQTPRYLIKTRGQQVTLSCSPISGHRSVSWYQQTPGQGLQFLFEYFSETQRNKGNFPGRFSGRQFSNSRSEMNVSTLELGDSALYLCASSQSTATYEQYFGPGTRLTVT.

The sample holds a few counts of this clonotype. CDR3 sequence reads: CSVGDYNEQFF. DNA for the CDR3: TGCAGCGTTGGGGACTACAATGAGCAGTTCTTC. The chain joins TRBV29-1 to TRBJ2-1; D ambiguous. V dropped 4 bases and J dropped 3 bases, with 4 bases sitting between them. CDR1 and CDR2 from the germline V gene are SQVTM and ANQGSEA. The CDR3 is made up of 11 amino acids.

Points on this clonotype: An end of the junction differs from the germline gene, which may be a read error. V gene TRBV20-1 combines with J gene TRBJ1-2, with D perhaps TRBD1 (6 bases). CDR3 size: 11 residues. In germline, CDR1 is DFQATT, CDR2 SNEGSKA (reference sequence). The CDR3 sequence is CSVRTGPGYTF. In DNA, the CDR3 is TGCAGTGTTAGAACAGGGCCTGGCTACACCTTC.

This clonotype was counted a few times. The chain has TRBV7-8 and TRBJ2-6; possible D gene TRBD1, 5 bases. Germline CDR1 and CDR2: SGHVS and FQNEAQ. CDR3 length: 15 residues. V lost 1 base and J lost 3, with 7 bases in between. CDR3 sequence: CASSLVRDGANVLTF. CDR3 sequence (DNA): TGTGCCAGCAGCTTAGTCAGGGATGGGGCCAACGTCCTGACTTTC.

The V call is TRBV18, the J call TRBJ2-7; TRBD2 is a possible D gene (5 bases). The V gene's germline CDR1 is KGHSH and CDR2 LQKENI. The CDR3 is made up of 13 amino acids. With 1 base removed from V and 7 bases from J, the gap between germline ends came to 11 bases. CDR3 coding DNA: TGTGCCAGCTCACCACATCACACGGGAGAGCAGTACGTC. The encoded protein is CASSPHHTGEQYV.

J is TRBJ2-4 and V is TRBV5-4; TRBD1 is a possible D gene (5 bases). CDR1 SGHNT and CDR2 YYREEE come from the germline V gene (reference sequence). The CDR3 sequence is 15 residues long. V dropped 2 bases and J dropped 7 bases, with 16 bases sitting between them. CDR3 DNA: TGTGCCAGCAGCTTAGGGCAGGGCATCGGGAACATTCAGTACTTC. Protein sequence: CASSLGQGIGNIQYF.

This clonotype was recorded many times. This chain connects TRBV7-2 to TRBJ2-3; TRBD2 matches at 11 bases. The CDR3 contains 16 residues. The junction had 10 bases not matched to a gene; V was cut back by 5 bases and J by 6 bases. Per the germline V gene, CDR1 is SGHTA and CDR2 is FQGNSA. The DNA of the CDR3 is TGTGCCAGCAGCCCCTTGGCTAGCGGGGGGCCGGATACGCAGTATTTT. This encodes CASSPLASGGPDTQYF.

This clonotype was detected ten times or more. The chain recombines TRBV5-1 with TRBJ2-1, with TRBD2 identical over 7 bases. The CDR3 contains 16 residues. V gave up 0 bases and J gave up 0 bases; unmatched junction bases: 3. CDR1 is SGHRS, CDR2 YFSETQ, per germline. This CDR3 reads CASSLAAGASYNEQFF. CDR3 DNA sequence: TGCGCCAGCAGCTTGGCGGCGGGAGCCTCCTACAATGAGCAGTTCTTC.

The V gene is TRBV11-2, the J gene TRBJ2-2; TRBD2 matches at 14 bases. The CDR3 length is 17 residues. V shed 5 bases, J shed 5 bases, and the junction held 7 bases outside the gene matches. Germline-derived CDR1 and CDR2 are SGHAT and FQNNGV. The CDR3 region has the DNA TGTGCCAGCAGCCCGACTAGCGGGGGGGCGGGGACCGGGGAGCTGTTTTTT. It codes for CASSPTSGGAGTGELFF.

This clonotype has just a few counts. The J gene is TRBJ1-4, the V gene TRBV14; 7 nucleotides align to TRBD1. Per germline, CDR1 SGHDN and CDR2 FVKESK. The CDR3 covers 14 residues. J was trimmed by 5 bases and V by 4 bases; bases with no gene match: 4. The DNA of the CDR3 is TGTGCCAGCAGCCGGGGACAGTGGAATGAAAAACTGTTTTTT. As protein: CASSRGQWNEKLFF.

J is TRBJ2-1 and V is TRBV6-5; 8 nucleotides align to TRBD2. V was pared by 5 bases and J by 5 bases, with 8 bases of the junction left unmatched. In germline, CDR1 is MNHEY, CDR2 SVGAGI. The CDR3 extends over 15 amino acids. CDR3 residues: CASSQSGGKNNEQFF. The CDR3 DNA is TGTGCCAGCAGTCAAAGCGGGGGCAAGAACAATGAGCAGTTCTTC.

This clonotype has ten or more counts. The CDR3 DNA is TGTGCCAGCAGTTTAGGGGGTCTAGAGACCCAGTACTTC. Protein product: CASSLGGLETQYF. V usage is TRBV12-3 or TRBV12-4 and J usage is TRBJ2-5; D remains unclear. Trimming removed 1 base at V and 4 bases at J, with 7 bases between. This CDR3 is built from 13 residues.

This clonotype appeared a single time. Possible read error: a much larger clone is one base away. The CDR3 loop is CCAREPAVSTDTQYF. CDR3 in DNA: TGCTGTGCTAGAGAGCCGGCGGTGAGCACAGATACGCAGTATTTT. The chain links TRBV20-1 to TRBJ2-3, with unresolved D. Germline V gives CDR1 DFQATT, CDR2 SNEGSKA (reference sequence). The CDR3 consists of 15 residues.

This clonotype was seen a few times. The chain employs TRBV11-1 and TRBJ2-7; D perhaps matches TRBD2 (5 bases). The CDR3 spans 14 residues. Germline assignment: CDR1 SGHAT and CDR2 FQDESV (reference sequence). V lost 2 bases to trimming and J lost 0 bases, with 8 bases between them. CDR3 nucleotide sequence: TGTGCCAGCAGCTTATTAGGACTCTCCTACGAGCAGTACTTC. This gives the protein CASSLLGLSYEQYF. The variable domain in full, with the rest retrieved from reference TRBV11-1 and TRBJ2-7, is EAEVAQSPRYKITEKSQAVAFWCDPISGHATLYWYRQILGQGPELLVQFQDESVVDDSQLPKDRFSAERLKGVDSTLKIQPAELGDSAMYLCASSLLGLSYEQYFGPGTRLTVT.

This clonotype was counted ten times or more. This chain links TRBV7-8 with TRBJ2-4, with 8 bases aligning to TRBD1. The CDR3 extends over 14 amino acids. Germline values: CDR1 SGHVS, CDR2 FQNEAQ. Trimming took 5 bases from V and 7 from J; bases not matched to a gene: 7. The CDR3 DNA is TGTGCCAGCAGCGCAGGACAGGGAAGGAACATTCAGTACTTC. Protein product: CASSAGQGRNIQYF.

The CDR3 spells CASSRGLAGETGELFF. CDR3 nucleotides: TGTGCCAGCAGCCGAGGACTAGCGGGAGAAACCGGGGAGCTGTTTTTT. The J gene is TRBJ2-2, the V gene TRBV7-3, with 13 bases that match TRBD2. This CDR3 comprises 16 residues. V lost 5 bases and J lost 5; bases outside the gene matches: 5. In germline, CDR1 is SGHTA, CDR2 FQGTGA.

This clonotype was detected many times. The V call is TRBV20-1, the J call TRBJ1-5; TRBD1 agrees at 7 bases. The CDR3 runs 18 residues. Germline loops: CDR1 DFQATT, CDR2 SNEGSKA (reference sequence). The V gene end was trimmed by 3 bases and the J gene end by 0 bases; junction bases not matched to a gene: 14. CDR3 region: CSARRQGPPGGSNQPQHF. Here the CDR3 DNA reads TGCAGTGCTAGGAGACAGGGACCGCCGGGAGGTAGCAATCAGCCCCAGCATTTT.

This clonotype turned up a few times. The V and J genes are TRBV6-1 and TRBJ1-5; D possibly corresponds to TRBD1 (5 bases). V was trimmed by 6 bases and J by 4 bases, leaving 16 bases between them. CDR3 length equals 15 residues. CDR1 and CDR2 (germline): MNHNS, SASEGT. The CDR3 DNA reads TGTGCCAGCAGCCCCAGTGAGGGGTTTAATCAGCCCCAGCATTTT. Amino acid sequence: CASSPSEGFNQPQHF.

The table lists this clonotype with many counts. This chain connects TRBV25-1 to TRBJ2-1, with 7 bases fitting TRBD2. Looked up from germline, CDR1 is MGHDK and CDR2 is SYGVNS. The CDR3 sequence is 18 residues long. J was trimmed by 6 bases and V by 4 bases; bases with no gene match: 18. CDR3 loop: CASSVTLGGTPKGNEQFF. The CDR3 coding sequence is TGTGCCAGCAGTGTGACCTTGGGAGGGACCCCGAAGGGCAATGAGCAGTTCTTC.

Many counts were recorded for this clonotype. The gene calls are TRBV5-1 and TRBJ2-2; 9 bases map to TRBD2. The V segment lost 4 bases and the J segment 4 bases; nucleotides outside the gene matches: 5. The CDR3 runs 15 residues. Germline lookup yields CDR1 SGHRS and CDR2 YFSETQ. The CDR3 loop reads CASSVAGASTGELFF. In nucleotides, the CDR3 is TGCGCCAGCAGCGTAGCGGGAGCCAGCACCGGGGAGCTGTTTTTT.

The chain is built from TRBV25-1 and TRBJ1-4; D gene unclear. CDR3 size: 16 residues. CDR1 is MGHDK, CDR2 SYGVNS, per germline. V gave up 2 bases and J gave up 0 bases, with 10 bases separating them. For the CDR3, the DNA is TGTGCCAGCAGTGAACGAGGTGGGACAACTAATGAAAAACTGTTTTTT. Residues: CASSERGGTTNEKLFF.

The table lists this clonotype with a few counts. The CDR3 DNA sequence: TGTGCCAGCTCGCGGAAGGTGAACACCGGGGAGCTGTTTTTT. Protein product: CASSRKVNTGELFF. The rearrangement uses TRBV7-9 and TRBJ2-2, with D uncertain. CDR3 length: 14 residues. Germline-derived CDR1 and CDR2 are SEHNR and FQNEAQ (reference sequence). Between the trimmed V and J ends, which lost 8 bases and 1 base, there was a span of 11 bases.

This clonotype appeared many times. CDR3: CASRHHPASGDTDTQYF. For the CDR3, the DNA is TGTGCCAGCAGACATCACCCCGCTAGCGGGGACACAGATACGCAGTATTTT. V gene TRBV28 combines with J gene TRBJ2-3, with 9 positions matching TRBD2. With 6 bases clipped from V and 2 bases from J, the junction kept 12 bases outside the gene matches. Germline V CDR1 and CDR2: MDHEN, SYDVKM. The CDR3 extends over 17 amino acids.

V usage is TRBV4-1 and J usage is TRBJ2-5; D is perhaps TRBD2 (6 bases). Between the trimmed V and J ends, which lost 3 bases and 5 bases, there was a span of 16 bases. CDR1 and CDR2 from the germline V gene are MGHRA and YSYEKL. The CDR3 has 15 amino acids. CDR3 DNA: TGCGCCAGCAGCCATGTGGCGGGACCTTTGGAGACCCAGTACTTC. Its translation: CASSHVAGPLETQYF.

The chain carries TRBV7-2 and TRBJ2-1; 7 bases are shared with TRBD2. This CDR3 has 13 residues. The J segment lost 9 bases and the V segment lost 7 bases, leaving 9 bases of the junction unmatched. Germline V gene sequence: CDR1 SGHTA, CDR2 FQGNSA. The CDR3 spells CASTKTSSGEQFF. CDR3 bases: TGTGCCAGCACCAAGACTAGCTCAGGTGAGCAGTTCTTC.